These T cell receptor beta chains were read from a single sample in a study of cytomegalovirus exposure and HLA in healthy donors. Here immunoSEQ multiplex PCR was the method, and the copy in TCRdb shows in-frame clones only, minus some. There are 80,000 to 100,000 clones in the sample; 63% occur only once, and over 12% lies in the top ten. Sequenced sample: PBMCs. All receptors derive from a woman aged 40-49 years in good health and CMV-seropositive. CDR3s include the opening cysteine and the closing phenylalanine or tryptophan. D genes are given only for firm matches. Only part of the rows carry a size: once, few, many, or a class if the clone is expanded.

cdr3_nt: TGTGCCAGCAGCCCTAGGGGGGGCGGATCAGGTAACTCCTACGAGCAGTACTTC; cdr3_aa: CASSPRGGGSGNSYEQYF; d_call: -; clone_size: -; v_call: TRBV7-9; j_call: TRBJ2-7
cdr3_nt: TGTGCCAGCAGCTTAGCCGACAGGCCCGGAGAGACCCAGTACTTC; cdr3_aa: CASSLADRPGETQYF; d_call: -; clone_size: few; v_call: TRBV7-2; j_call: TRBJ2-5
cdr3_nt: TGTGCCAGCAGTTCAGGACTAGCGGGAGCCAATGAGCAGTTCTTC; cdr3_aa: CASSSGLAGANEQFF; d_call: TRBD2; clone_size: -; v_call: TRBV27; j_call: TRBJ2-1
cdr3_nt: TGTGCCAGCCGGCCCCTGGGAGCGAACACTGAAGCTTTCTTT; cdr3_aa: CASRPLGANTEAFF; d_call: -; clone_size: -; v_call: TRBV6-1; j_call: TRBJ1-1
cdr3_nt: TGTGCCAGCAGTGGTCCGGGGACACGTCTATCCTACGAGCAGTACTTC; cdr3_aa: CASSGPGTRLSYEQYF; d_call: -; clone_size: few; v_call: TRBV6-1; j_call: TRBJ2-7
cdr3_nt: TGTGCCAGCAGCGACAAGACTAGCGGGGCCTACGAGCAGTACTTC; cdr3_aa: CASSDKTSGAYEQYF; d_call: TRBD2; clone_size: -; v_call: TRBV5-4; j_call: TRBJ2-7
cdr3_nt: TGTGCCAGCAGCCTGAGGGGGGAGACCCAGTACTTC; cdr3_aa: CASSLRGETQYF; d_call: -; clone_size: few; v_call: TRBV9; j_call: TRBJ2-5
cdr3_nt: TGTGCCAGCAGCCCACTACAGGGTTCAAACGGACCCCAGCATTTT; cdr3_aa: CASSPLQGSNGPQHF; d_call: -; clone_size: -; v_call: TRBV7-2; j_call: TRBJ1-5
cdr3_nt: TGTGCCAGCAGCTCCGTATTTGGCGGTGAGCAGTTCTTC; cdr3_aa: CASSSVFGGEQFF; d_call: -; clone_size: -; v_call: TRBV11-2; j_call: TRBJ2-1
cdr3_nt: TGTGCCAGCAGCCGATCTGTCATGGCCCGTAATGAAAAACTGTTTTTT; cdr3_aa: CASSRSVMARNEKLFF; d_call: -; clone_size: -; v_call: TRBV7-2; j_call: TRBJ1-4
cdr3_nt: TGCGCCAGCAGCTTGGGGGCAGGCTCCGAGCAGTACTTC; cdr3_aa: CASSLGAGSEQYF; d_call: -; clone_size: -; v_call: TRBV4-3; j_call: TRBJ2-7
cdr3_nt: TGTGCCAGCAGCCCCAGGGGTTTTGGAAACACCATATATTTT; cdr3_aa: CASSPRGFGNTIYF; d_call: -; clone_size: -; v_call: TRBV5-6; j_call: TRBJ1-3
cdr3_nt: TGTGCCAGCAGCCGCGCGGTAGCGAACATTCAGTACTTC; cdr3_aa: CASSRAVANIQYF; d_call: -; clone_size: -; v_call: TRBV9; j_call: TRBJ2-4
cdr3_nt: TGTGCCAGCAGTGGGACAGGGGATATCACCCCTCGGCTGTTTTTT; cdr3_aa: CASSGTGDITPRLFF; d_call: TRBD1; clone_size: -; v_call: TRBV25-1; j_call: TRBJ2-2
cdr3_nt: TGTGCCAGCAAGAGGACCGAGCGGGGGGGCCTCCAAGAGACCCAGTACTTC; cdr3_aa: CASKRTERGGLQETQYF; d_call: TRBD2; clone_size: -; v_call: TRBV2; j_call: TRBJ2-5
cdr3_nt: TGTGCCAGCAGTTTCGCAGGGTTCGGAAACACCATATATTTT; cdr3_aa: CASSFAGFGNTIYF; d_call: -; clone_size: -; v_call: TRBV27; j_call: TRBJ1-3
cdr3_nt: TGCGCCAGCAGCCAAATCCAGGGGGTTTTACGGGCCTACGAGCAGTACTTC; cdr3_aa: CASSQIQGVLRAYEQYF; d_call: TRBD1; clone_size: -; v_call: TRBV4-1; j_call: TRBJ2-7
cdr3_nt: TGTGCCTACCGGGACACCCAAAGCTACACCTTC; cdr3_aa: CAYRDTQSYTF; d_call: -; clone_size: few; v_call: TRBV30; j_call: TRBJ1-2
cdr3_nt: TGTGCCAGTAGTATGGGGCCCACGGTCACCTACAATGAGCAGTTCTTC; cdr3_aa: CASSMGPTVTYNEQFF; d_call: -; clone_size: -; v_call: TRBV19; j_call: TRBJ2-1
cdr3_nt: TGTGCCAGCAGTTTACTTCCAGGGGCCGGAAACACCATATATTTT; cdr3_aa: CASSLLPGAGNTIYF; d_call: -; clone_size: once; v_call: TRBV28; j_call: TRBJ1-3
cdr3_nt: TGTGCCAGCAGCACCCCGAGCGGGGTGAGCTACGAGCAGTACTTC; cdr3_aa: CASSTPSGVSYEQYF; d_call: TRBD2; clone_size: -; v_call: TRBV11-2; j_call: TRBJ2-7
cdr3_nt: TGTGCCAGCAGCCGACAGGGGAGGGCTGAAGCTTTCTTT; cdr3_aa: CASSRQGRAEAFF; d_call: TRBD1; clone_size: -; v_call: TRBV7-9; j_call: TRBJ1-1
cdr3_nt: TGCGCCAGCAGCCAGATGGGACAGTCGAACACTGAAGCTTTCTTT; cdr3_aa: CASSQMGQSNTEAFF; d_call: TRBD1; clone_size: -; v_call: TRBV4-3; j_call: TRBJ1-1
cdr3_nt: TGTGCCAGCAGCTTACAGCGGGGACCGATCTATGGCTACACCTTC; cdr3_aa: CASSLQRGPIYGYTF; d_call: -; clone_size: few; v_call: TRBV7-9; j_call: TRBJ1-2
cdr3_nt: TGTGCCAGCCCTTGCAGGGGGCGCGGAACCGGGGAGCTGTTTTTT; cdr3_aa: CASPCRGRGTGELFF; d_call: TRBD1; clone_size: -; v_call: TRBV27; j_call: TRBJ2-2
cdr3_nt: TGCAGCGTTGAGAGACAGGGGGAGACCTACGAGCAGTACTTC; cdr3_aa: CSVERQGETYEQYF; d_call: TRBD1; clone_size: few; v_call: TRBV29-1; j_call: TRBJ2-7
cdr3_nt: TGTGCCAGCAGCCCACGATGGGGGGGCCTTGCAACTAATGAAAAACTGTTTTTT; cdr3_aa: CASSPRWGGLATNEKLFF; d_call: -; clone_size: -; v_call: TRBV7-2; j_call: TRBJ1-4
cdr3_nt: TGCAGCGTTGAAGCCAGCGGGACTATTTCTGGGGCCAACGTCCTGACTTTC; cdr3_aa: CSVEASGTISGANVLTF; d_call: TRBD2; clone_size: few; v_call: TRBV29-1; j_call: TRBJ2-6
cdr3_nt: TGTGCCACCAGCAGAGCTGTGGAAAAACTGTTTTTT; cdr3_aa: CATSRAVEKLFF; d_call: -; clone_size: -; v_call: TRBV15; j_call: TRBJ1-4
cdr3_nt: TGTGCCAGCAGTTTTGGGCAGGGTTACTATGGCTACACCTTC; cdr3_aa: CASSFGQGYYGYTF; d_call: -; clone_size: few; v_call: TRBV28; j_call: TRBJ1-2
cdr3_nt: TGTGCCAGCAGTTACTCTGGGAGGGTGGCTTTAGAGACCCAGTACTTC; cdr3_aa: CASSYSGRVALETQYF; d_call: TRBD2; clone_size: -; v_call: TRBV6-5; j_call: TRBJ2-5
cdr3_nt: TGCGCCAGCAGTGAGTCCTCTAGCGGTTTCGTAAGCACAGATACGCAGTATTTT; cdr3_aa: CASSESSSGFVSTDTQYF; d_call: TRBD2; clone_size: -; v_call: TRBV10-2; j_call: TRBJ2-3
cdr3_nt: TGTGCCAGCAGCAGTATAGGGGAGGTGGGAGAGCAGTACTTC; cdr3_aa: CASSSIGEVGEQYF; d_call: -; clone_size: once; v_call: TRBV6-5; j_call: TRBJ2-7
cdr3_nt: TGTGCCAGCAGCCAACCTCCTAGGGGGCACGAGCAGTACTTC; cdr3_aa: CASSQPPRGHEQYF; d_call: TRBD1; clone_size: few; v_call: TRBV4-2; j_call: TRBJ2-7
cdr3_nt: TGTGCCAGCAGCTTATGGGACAGGGGGCGAGAAAAACTGTTTTTT; cdr3_aa: CASSLWDRGREKLFF; d_call: TRBD1; clone_size: -; v_call: TRBV7-2; j_call: TRBJ1-4
cdr3_nt: TGTGCCAGCAGCTTAGATGACCCAGGGGGCTCCTACGAGCAGTACTTC; cdr3_aa: CASSLDDPGGSYEQYF; d_call: TRBD1; clone_size: -; v_call: TRBV11-2; j_call: TRBJ2-7
cdr3_nt: TGTGCCAGCCAAACAGGGATGGCCTACGAGCAGTACTTC; cdr3_aa: CASQTGMAYEQYF; d_call: -; clone_size: -; v_call: TRBV28; j_call: TRBJ2-7
cdr3_nt: TGTGCCAGCAGTGCGACAGGGGAAGGGGAGCAGTACTTC; cdr3_aa: CASSATGEGEQYF; d_call: TRBD1; clone_size: -; v_call: TRBV6-6; j_call: TRBJ2-7
cdr3_nt: TGTGCCAGCAGCTTTGACAGGGAATTCTTAAGGAATCAGCCCCAGCATTTT; cdr3_aa: CASSFDREFLRNQPQHF; d_call: TRBD1; clone_size: -; v_call: TRBV7-8; j_call: TRBJ1-5
cdr3_nt: TGTGCCAGCAGTTTACGTCGTAGCACAGATACGCAGTATTTT; cdr3_aa: CASSLRRSTDTQYF; d_call: -; clone_size: few; v_call: TRBV27; j_call: TRBJ2-3
cdr3_nt: TGTGCCAGCAGCGTAGAACCACAGGGGGTTTATGGCTACACCTTC; cdr3_aa: CASSVEPQGVYGYTF; d_call: TRBD1; clone_size: -; v_call: TRBV9; j_call: TRBJ1-2
cdr3_nt: TGTGCCTGGAGGGACAGGGGTTATGGCTACACCTTC; cdr3_aa: CAWRDRGYGYTF; d_call: TRBD1; clone_size: few; v_call: TRBV30; j_call: TRBJ1-2
cdr3_nt: TGTGCCAGCAGCAAAGGTACAGGGGGCTGCGGGAACACTGAAGCTTTCTTT; cdr3_aa: CASSKGTGGCGNTEAFF; d_call: -; clone_size: few; v_call: TRBV21-1; j_call: TRBJ1-1
cdr3_nt: TGTGCCAGCAGCTTAGTGGACAGGGACTTCTACGAGCAGTACTTC; cdr3_aa: CASSLVDRDFYEQYF; d_call: TRBD1; clone_size: -; v_call: TRBV11-1; j_call: TRBJ2-7
cdr3_nt: TGTGCTTCGATGAGTGGGAGTTTCACTGAAGCTTTCTTT; cdr3_aa: CASMSGSFTEAFF; d_call: -; clone_size: few; v_call: TRBV7-9; j_call: TRBJ1-1
cdr3_nt: TGTGCCAGCAGTGAAAGCGGCAGCTCTAACTATGGCTACACCTTC; cdr3_aa: CASSESGSSNYGYTF; d_call: -; clone_size: few; v_call: TRBV2; j_call: TRBJ1-2
cdr3_nt: TGTGCCAGCAGGCGGACAGGTTCCAATCAGCCCCAGCATTTT; cdr3_aa: CASRRTGSNQPQHF; d_call: TRBD1; clone_size: -; v_call: TRBV5-8; j_call: TRBJ1-5
cdr3_nt: TGTGCCAGCAGCTTAGCCGGAGTAACCACCGGGGAGCTGTTTTTT; cdr3_aa: CASSLAGVTTGELFF; d_call: -; clone_size: -; v_call: TRBV7-2; j_call: TRBJ2-2
cdr3_nt: TGTGCCAGCAGCGGTAGGGGGGGTTCCTACAATGAGCAGTTCTTC; cdr3_aa: CASSGRGGSYNEQFF; d_call: -; clone_size: -; v_call: TRBV5-6; j_call: TRBJ2-1
cdr3_nt: TGTGCCAGCAGTACGGTAGCGGGATCTGAGCAGTTCTTC; cdr3_aa: CASSTVAGSEQFF; d_call: TRBD2; clone_size: -; v_call: TRBV6-6; j_call: TRBJ2-1
cdr3_nt: TGTGCCAGTAGCCCGGGACAGGACTACGAGCAGTACTTC; cdr3_aa: CASSPGQDYEQYF; d_call: TRBD1; clone_size: few; v_call: TRBV19; j_call: TRBJ2-7
cdr3_nt: TGTGCCTGGGAAAGACAGGGACGGGAGACCCAGTACTTC; cdr3_aa: CAWERQGRETQYF; d_call: TRBD1; clone_size: -; v_call: TRBV30; j_call: TRBJ2-5
cdr3_nt: TGCGCCAGCAGCCCACAACAAGCGGGACAGGGTGGGTTTCCGCTTTTT; cdr3_aa: CASSPQQAGQGGFPLF; d_call: TRBD1; clone_size: -; v_call: TRBV4-3; j_call: TRBJ1-4